This T cell receptor beta chain was recovered during a study of T-cell memory formation after mild COVID-19. Study at large: Largely donor-specific TCR clusters were found.

Per germline, CDR1 KGHSH and CDR2 LQKENI. V was clipped by 3 bases and J by 3 bases, with 6 bases between them. This CDR3 region has 13 residues. Study conclusions and caveats: Contracting clones, day 15 to 85, had balanced CD4/CD8, and later expanders favored CD4+. Nothing showed for sure that second-wave clones peaking on day 37 were SARS-CoV-2 specific.

5'RACE with constant-segment primers built TCRalpha and TCRbeta cDNA libraries with UMIs. Each CDR3 protein gets one entry after TCRdb re-called the 5' RACE reads with MiXCR. Of around 450,000 distinct CDR3 sequences in the sample, less than 25% are singletons; the top ten hold roughly 8.7%. Comments on this clonotype: Its specificity is not known.

J is TRBJ1-3 and V is TRBV18; the D is unclear. The receptor comes from an adult woman who had mild COVID-19 (a few samples of this study predate the infection). Cell type and time point are not known. The specimen was PBMCs or a T cell subset sorted from them (not recorded which). The CDR3 DNA sequence: TGTGCCAGCTCACCGAATGATGGAAACACCATATATTTT. This sequence encodes CASSPNDGNTIYF. Full variable domain (rest looked up from reference TRBV18 and TRBJ1-3): NAGVMQNPRHLVRRRGQEARLRCSPMKGHSHVYWYRQLPEEGLKFMVYLQKENIIDESGMPKERFSAEFPKEGPSILRIQQVVRGDSAAYFCASSPNDGNTIYFGEGSWLTVV.